This T cell receptor (beta chain) was recovered during a study of monozygotic twins with inflammatory bowel disease. This CDR3 is 14 amino acids long. Germline CDR1 is SGDLS and CDR2 is YYNGEE. Total RNA, at 3500 ng, went into every TCR library. UMIs were attached via template switching, each with a 6-nucleotide sample barcode. TCRdb reprocessed the 5' RACE reads and stores each CDR3 protein as one record, lacking DNA. The repertoire table contains a few hundred thousand distinct CDR3 sequences. The clonotype originates from a human donor with ulcerative colitis or Crohn's disease, or a healthy co-twin of an affected twin (not recorded which). Sequencing input: blood. The J gene is TRBJ1-1, the V gene TRBV9; TCRdb gives TRBD1 as the D gene, but with no DNA this cannot be confirmed. The CDR3 sequence is CASSAYRGGTEAFF.